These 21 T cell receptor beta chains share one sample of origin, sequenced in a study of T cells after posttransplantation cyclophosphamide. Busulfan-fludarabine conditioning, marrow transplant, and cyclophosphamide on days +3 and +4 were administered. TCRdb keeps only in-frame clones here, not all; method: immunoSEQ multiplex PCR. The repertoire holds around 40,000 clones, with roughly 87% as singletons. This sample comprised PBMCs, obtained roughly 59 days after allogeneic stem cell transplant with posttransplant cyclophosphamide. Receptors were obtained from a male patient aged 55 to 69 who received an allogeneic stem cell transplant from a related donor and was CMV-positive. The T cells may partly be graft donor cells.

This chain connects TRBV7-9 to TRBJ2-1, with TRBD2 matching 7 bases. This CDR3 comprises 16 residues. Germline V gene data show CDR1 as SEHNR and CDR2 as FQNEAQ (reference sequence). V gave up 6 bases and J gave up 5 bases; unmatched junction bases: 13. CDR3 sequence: CASSLPGTNKNNEQFF. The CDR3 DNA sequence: TGTGCCAGCAGTTTACCCGGGACTAACAAAAACAATGAGCAGTTCTTC.

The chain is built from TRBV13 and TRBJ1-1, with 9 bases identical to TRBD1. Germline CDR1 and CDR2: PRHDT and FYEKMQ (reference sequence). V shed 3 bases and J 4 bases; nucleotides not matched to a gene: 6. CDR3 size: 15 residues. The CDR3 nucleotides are TGTGCCAGCAGCTTTTGGACAGGGGCGTTCACTGAAGCTTTCTTT. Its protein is CASSFWTGAFTEAFF.

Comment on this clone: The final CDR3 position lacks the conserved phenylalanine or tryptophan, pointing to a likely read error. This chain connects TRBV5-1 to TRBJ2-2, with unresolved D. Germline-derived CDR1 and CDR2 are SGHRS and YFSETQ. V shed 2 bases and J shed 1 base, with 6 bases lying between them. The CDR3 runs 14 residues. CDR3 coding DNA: TGCGCCAGCAGCTTTTTGGGGAACACCGGGGAGCTGTTTTCT. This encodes CASSFLGNTGELFS.

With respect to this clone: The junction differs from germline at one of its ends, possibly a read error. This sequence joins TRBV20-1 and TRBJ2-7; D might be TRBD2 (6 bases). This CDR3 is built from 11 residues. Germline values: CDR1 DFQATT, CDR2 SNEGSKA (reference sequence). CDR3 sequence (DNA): TGCAGTGCTCGGCAAAACTCCAGGGAGGTCTTC. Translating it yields CSARQNSREVF.

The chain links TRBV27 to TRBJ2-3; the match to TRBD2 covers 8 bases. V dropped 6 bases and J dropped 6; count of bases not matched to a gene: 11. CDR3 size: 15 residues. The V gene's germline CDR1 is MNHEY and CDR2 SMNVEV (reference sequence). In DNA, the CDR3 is TGTGCCAGCAGCTCCCAGGCGGGGGGCCGGGATACGCAGTATTTT. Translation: CASSSQAGGRDTQYF.

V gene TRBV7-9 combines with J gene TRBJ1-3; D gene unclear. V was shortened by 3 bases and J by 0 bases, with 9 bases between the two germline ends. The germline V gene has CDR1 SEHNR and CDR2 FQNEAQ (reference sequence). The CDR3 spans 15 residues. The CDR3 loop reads CASSLQAHSGNTIYF. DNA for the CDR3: TGTGCCAGCAGCTTGCAGGCCCACTCTGGAAACACCATATATTTT.

The DNA of the CDR3 is TGTGCCAGCAGCGTAGTCCCCGGGACTAGGAATGAGCAGTTCTTC. Amino acids: CASSVVPGTRNEQFF. The genes are TRBV9 and TRBJ2-1; 8 positions agree with TRBD2. The CDR3 extends over 15 amino acids. V was pared by 0 bases and J by 7 bases, with 6 bases of the junction left unmatched. Germline CDR1 is SGDLS and CDR2 is YYNGEE.

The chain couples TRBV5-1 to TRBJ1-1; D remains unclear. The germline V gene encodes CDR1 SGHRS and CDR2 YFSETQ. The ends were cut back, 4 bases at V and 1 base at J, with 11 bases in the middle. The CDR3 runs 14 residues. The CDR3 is CASSRTTTNTEAFF. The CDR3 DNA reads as TGCGCCAGCAGCCGAACGACTACGAACACTGAAGCTTTCTTT. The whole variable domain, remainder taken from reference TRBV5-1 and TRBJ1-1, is KAGVTQTPRYLIKTRGQQVTLSCSPISGHRSVSWYQQTPGQGLQFLFEYFSETQRNKGNFPGRFSGRQFSNSRSEMNVSTLELGDSALYLCASSRTTTNTEAFFGQGTRLTVV.

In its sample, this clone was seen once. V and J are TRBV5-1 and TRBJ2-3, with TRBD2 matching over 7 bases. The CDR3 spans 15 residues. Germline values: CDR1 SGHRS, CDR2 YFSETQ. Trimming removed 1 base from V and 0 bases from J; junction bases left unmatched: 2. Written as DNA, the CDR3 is TGCGCCAGCAGCTTGTTCGGGGGGAGCACAGATACGCAGTATTTT. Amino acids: CASSLFGGSTDTQYF.

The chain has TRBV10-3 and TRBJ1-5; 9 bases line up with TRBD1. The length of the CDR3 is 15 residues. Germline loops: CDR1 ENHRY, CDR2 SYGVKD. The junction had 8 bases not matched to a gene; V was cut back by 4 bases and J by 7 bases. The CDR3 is CAISGTGEGNQPQHF. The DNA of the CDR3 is TGTGCCATCAGTGGGACAGGGGAGGGAAACCAGCCCCAGCATTTT.

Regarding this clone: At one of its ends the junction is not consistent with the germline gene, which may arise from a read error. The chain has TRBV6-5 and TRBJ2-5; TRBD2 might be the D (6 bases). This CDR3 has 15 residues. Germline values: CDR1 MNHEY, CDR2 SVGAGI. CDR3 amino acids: CAGSRTLAFAETQYF. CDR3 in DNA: TGTGCCGGCAGTAGAACCCTAGCGTTCGCAGAGACCCAGTACTTC.

The CDR3: CASRNTGYETQYF. DNA for the CDR3: TGTGCCAGCAGAAATACAGGGTACGAGACCCAGTACTTC. The chain employs TRBV6-6 and TRBJ2-5, with D possibly being TRBD1 (6 bases). CDR3 size: 13 residues. The V and J ends lost 6 bases and 5 bases respectively, with 13 bases between them. CDR1 and CDR2 (germline): MNHNY, SVGAGI (reference sequence).

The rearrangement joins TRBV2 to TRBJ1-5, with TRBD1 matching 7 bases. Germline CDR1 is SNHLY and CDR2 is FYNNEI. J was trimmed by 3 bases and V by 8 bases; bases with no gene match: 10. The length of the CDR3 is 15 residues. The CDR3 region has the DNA TGTGCCAGCCAGCAGGGGGTCCAAAACAATCAGCCCCAGCATTTT. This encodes CASQQGVQNNQPQHF.

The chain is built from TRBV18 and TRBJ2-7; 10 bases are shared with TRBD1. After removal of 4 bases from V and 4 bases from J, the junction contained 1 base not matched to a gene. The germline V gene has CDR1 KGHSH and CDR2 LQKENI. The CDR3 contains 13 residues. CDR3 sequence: CASSQGQGYEQYV. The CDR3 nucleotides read TGTGCCAGCTCACAGGGACAGGGGTACGAGCAGTACGTC.

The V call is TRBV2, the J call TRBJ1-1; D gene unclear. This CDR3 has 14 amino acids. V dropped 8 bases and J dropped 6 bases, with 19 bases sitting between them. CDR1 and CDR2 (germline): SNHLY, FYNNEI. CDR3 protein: CASGRGDTFSEAFF. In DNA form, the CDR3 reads TGTGCCAGCGGTCGGGGTGACACCTTTTCTGAAGCTTTCTTT.

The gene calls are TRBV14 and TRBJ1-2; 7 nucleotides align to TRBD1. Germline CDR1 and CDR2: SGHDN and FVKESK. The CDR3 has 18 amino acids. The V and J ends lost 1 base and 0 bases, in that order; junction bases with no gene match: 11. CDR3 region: CASSQVGPRQGANYGYTF. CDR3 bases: TGTGCCAGCAGCCAAGTGGGCCCGCGACAGGGAGCTAACTATGGCTACACCTTC.

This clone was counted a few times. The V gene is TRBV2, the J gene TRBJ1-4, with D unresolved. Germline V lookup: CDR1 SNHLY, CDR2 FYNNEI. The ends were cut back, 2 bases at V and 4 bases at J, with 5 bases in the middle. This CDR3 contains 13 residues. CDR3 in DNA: TGTGCCAGCAGTGAACAGGATAATGAAAAACTGTTTTTT. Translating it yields CASSEQDNEKLFF.

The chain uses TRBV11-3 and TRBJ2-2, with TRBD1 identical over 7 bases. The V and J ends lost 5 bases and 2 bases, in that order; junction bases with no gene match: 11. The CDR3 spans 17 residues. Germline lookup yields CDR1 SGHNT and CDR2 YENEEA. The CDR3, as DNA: TGTGCCAGCAGCGGAAGCCGGGACAGAACCAACACCGGGGAGCTGTTTTTT. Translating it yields CASSGSRDRTNTGELFF.

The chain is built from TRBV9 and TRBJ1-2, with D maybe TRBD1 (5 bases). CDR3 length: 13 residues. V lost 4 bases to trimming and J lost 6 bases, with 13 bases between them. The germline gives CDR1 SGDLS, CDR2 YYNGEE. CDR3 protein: CASSLRGSDGYTF. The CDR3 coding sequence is TGTGCCAGCAGCCTAAGGGGTTCCGATGGCTACACCTTC.

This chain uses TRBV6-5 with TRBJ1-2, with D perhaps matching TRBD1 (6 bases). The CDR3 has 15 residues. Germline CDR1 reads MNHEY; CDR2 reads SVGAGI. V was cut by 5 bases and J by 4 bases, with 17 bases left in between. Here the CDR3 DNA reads TGTGCCAGCAGTCCATCCCCAGGGGAAGGCTATGGCTACACCTTC. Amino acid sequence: CASSPSPGEGYGYTF.

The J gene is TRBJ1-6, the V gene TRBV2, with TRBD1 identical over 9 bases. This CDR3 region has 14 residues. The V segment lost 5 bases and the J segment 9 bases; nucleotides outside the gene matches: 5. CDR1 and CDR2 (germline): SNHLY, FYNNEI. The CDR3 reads CASSSQGAGSPLHF. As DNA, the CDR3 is TGTGCCAGCAGTTCACAGGGGGCGGGTTCACCCCTCCACTTT.